This TCR beta chain was obtained from a study of blood T cell repertoires in COVID-19. The overall study: The samples span acute and convalescent COVID-19 from the United States, Italy and Spain. Sources were T cells, B-cell-depleted T cells, or PBMCs; the material itself was cDNA or gDNA.

CDR1 MNHEY and CDR2 SVGAGI come from the germline V gene. The CDR3 contains 14 residues. V lost 5 bases, J lost 4 bases, and 14 bases lay in between. The study recruited people aged about 18 to 89 years across more than 20 US areas. The repertoire was sequenced with immunoSEQ multiplex PCR; TCRdb's copy has only in-frame clones and lacks some. The sample lists a few hundred thousand clones, around 89% seen once, with under 5% in the top ten. This chain connects TRBV6-5 to TRBJ1-1, with D tentatively TRBD1 (5 bases). The TCR sequence derives from a woman between 25 and 40 years old who had recovered from COVID-19. Material for sequencing was PBMCs or T cells enriched from blood (not recorded which). This CDR3 is CASSNLRVATEAFF. CDR3 nucleotides: TGTGCCAGCAGTAATCTCAGGGTGGCCACTGAAGCTTTCTTT.